This T cell receptor (beta chain) was captured by sequencing in a study of blood T cell repertoires in COVID-19. Study overall: Samples representing acute and convalescent COVID-19 were sourced from the United States, Italy and Spain. Nucleic acid was either cDNA or gDNA, and it came from T cells, B-cell-depleted T cells, or PBMCs.

The CDR3 sequence is 16 residues long. V dropped 4 bases and J dropped 4; count of bases not matched to a gene: 10. The germline gives CDR1 LGHDT, CDR2 YNNKEL (reference sequence). How the authors handled the data: Cell counts per sample came from amplifying reference gene primers. Libraries were prepared by immunoSEQ multiplex PCR; TCRdb keeps only in-frame clonotypes and omits some of them. The V and J calls and the clone size are those of that table, but D and trimming were determined from the DNA. The repertoire holds 250,000 to 300,000 clones, with 70% to 80% as singletons. This sequence was found in a woman of 80 years or more with acute or convalescent COVID-19. The sample was peripheral blood. This chain connects TRBV3-1 (or the pseudogene TRBV3-2) to TRBJ2-7; 10 nucleotides agree with TRBD1. CDR3 sequence reads: CASSPGTGTGVYEQYF. The DNA for the CDR3 is TGTGCCAGCAGCCCCGGCACCGGGACAGGGGTGTACGAGCAGTACTTC.